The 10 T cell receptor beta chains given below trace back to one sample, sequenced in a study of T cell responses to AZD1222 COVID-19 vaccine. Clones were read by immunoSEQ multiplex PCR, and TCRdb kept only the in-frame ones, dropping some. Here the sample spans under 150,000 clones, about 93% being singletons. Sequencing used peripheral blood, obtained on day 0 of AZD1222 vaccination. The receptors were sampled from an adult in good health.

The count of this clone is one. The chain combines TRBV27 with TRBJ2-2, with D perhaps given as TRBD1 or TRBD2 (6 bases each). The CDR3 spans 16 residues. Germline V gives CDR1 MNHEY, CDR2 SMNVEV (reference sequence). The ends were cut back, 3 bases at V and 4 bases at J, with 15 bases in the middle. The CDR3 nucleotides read TGTGCCAGCAGTTTTTGGTTGAAGGGGGGCACCGGGGAGCTGTTTTTT. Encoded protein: CASSFWLKGGTGELFF.

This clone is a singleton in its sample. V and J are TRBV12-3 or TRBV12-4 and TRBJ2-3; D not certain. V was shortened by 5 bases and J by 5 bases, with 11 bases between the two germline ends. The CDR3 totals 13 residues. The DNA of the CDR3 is TGTGCCAGCAGTATTTACGAACTAGATACGCAGTATTTT. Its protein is CASSIYELDTQYF.

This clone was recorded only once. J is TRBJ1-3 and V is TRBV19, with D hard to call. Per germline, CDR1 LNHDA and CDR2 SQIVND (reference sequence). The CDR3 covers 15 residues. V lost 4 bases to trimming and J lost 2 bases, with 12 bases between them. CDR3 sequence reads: CASSTLVGTGNTIYF. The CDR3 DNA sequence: TGTGCCAGTAGTACCCTAGTTGGGACTGGAAACACCATATATTTT.

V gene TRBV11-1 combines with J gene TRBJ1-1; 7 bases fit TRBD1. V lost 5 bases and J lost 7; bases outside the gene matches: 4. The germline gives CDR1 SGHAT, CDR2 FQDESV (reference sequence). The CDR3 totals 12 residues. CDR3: CASSQDRLEAFF. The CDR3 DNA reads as TGTGCCAGCAGCCAGGACAGGCTTGAAGCTTTCTTT. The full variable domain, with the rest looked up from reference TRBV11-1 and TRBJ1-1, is EAEVAQSPRYKITEKSQAVAFWCDPISGHATLYWYRQILGQGPELLVQFQDESVVDDSQLPKDRFSAERLKGVDSTLKIQPAELGDSAMYLCASSQDRLEAFFGQGTRLTVV.

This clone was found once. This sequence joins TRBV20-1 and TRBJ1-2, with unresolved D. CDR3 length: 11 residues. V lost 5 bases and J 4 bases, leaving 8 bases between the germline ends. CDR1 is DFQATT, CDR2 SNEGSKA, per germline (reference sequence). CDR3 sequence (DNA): TGCAGTGCTTCGGAGGGCTATGGCTACACCTTC. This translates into CSASEGYGYTF.

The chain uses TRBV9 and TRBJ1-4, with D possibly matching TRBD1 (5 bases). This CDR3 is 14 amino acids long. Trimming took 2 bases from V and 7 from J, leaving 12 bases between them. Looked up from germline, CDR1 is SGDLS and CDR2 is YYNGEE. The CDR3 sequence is CASSVTWGGEKLFF. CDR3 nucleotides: TGTGCCAGCAGCGTGACCTGGGGCGGTGAAAAACTGTTTTTT.

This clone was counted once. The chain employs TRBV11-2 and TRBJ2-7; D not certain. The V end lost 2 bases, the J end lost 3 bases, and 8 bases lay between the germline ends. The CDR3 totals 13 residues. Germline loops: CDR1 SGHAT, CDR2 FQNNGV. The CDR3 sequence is CASSLQPNYEQYF. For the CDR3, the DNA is TGTGCCAGCAGCTTACAGCCAAACTACGAGCAGTACTTC.

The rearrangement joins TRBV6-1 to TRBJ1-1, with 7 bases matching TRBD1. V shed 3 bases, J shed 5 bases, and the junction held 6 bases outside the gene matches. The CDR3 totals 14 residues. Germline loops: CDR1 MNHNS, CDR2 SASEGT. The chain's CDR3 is CASSERRGRTEAFF. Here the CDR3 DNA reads TGTGCCAGCAGTGAGAGAAGGGGGCGAACTGAAGCTTTCTTT.

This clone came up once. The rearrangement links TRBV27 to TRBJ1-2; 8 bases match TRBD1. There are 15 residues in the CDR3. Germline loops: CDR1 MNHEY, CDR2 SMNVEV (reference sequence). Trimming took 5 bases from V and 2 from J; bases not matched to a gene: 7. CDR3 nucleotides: TGTGCCAGCAGTCAGGGGGCCCCGGCAAACTATGGCTACACCTTC. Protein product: CASSQGAPANYGYTF.

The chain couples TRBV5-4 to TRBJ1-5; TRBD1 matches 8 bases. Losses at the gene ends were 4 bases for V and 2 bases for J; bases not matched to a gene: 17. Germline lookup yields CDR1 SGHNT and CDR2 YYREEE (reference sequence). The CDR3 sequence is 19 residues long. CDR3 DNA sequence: TGTGCCAGCAGCCGGGTTGCGGGACAGGAAGAATCTGGCAATCAGCCCCAGCATTTT. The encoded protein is CASSRVAGQEESGNQPQHF.